The 3 T cell receptor beta chains in this list originate from one sample, sequenced in a study of blood T cell repertoires in COVID-19 (dated by TCRdb to the early 2020s). Library prep was done by the immunoSEQ multiplex PCR assay. TCRdb stores this immuneACCESS table with in-frame sequences only. Part of the clones is absent; in the studies checked, under half of the shortfall reflects unresolved V genes, and no reason is known for the rest. Counted in this sample were about 180,000 clones; around 88% of them appeared once. The top ten hold 3.5% to 5% of the sample. The source material was peripheral blood. All receptors come from a woman aged 25 to 39 with acute or convalescent COVID-19.

The rearrangement joins TRBV28 to TRBJ1-2; 7 bases are shared with TRBD1. CDR3 length equals 13 residues. Germline values: CDR1 MDHEN, CDR2 SYDVKM. Unmatched junction bases numbered 5, after V lost 3 bases and J lost 7 bases. CDR3 loop: CASSFGQAGGYTF. The CDR3 coding sequence is TGTGCCAGCAGTTTCGGACAGGCGGGTGGCTACACCTTC.

The chain joins TRBV29-1 to TRBJ2-7; TRBD2 might be the D (6 bases). V dropped 8 bases and J dropped 2 bases, with 16 bases sitting between them. Germline CDR1 reads SQVTM; CDR2 reads ANQGSEA. This CDR3 contains 13 residues. CDR3 nucleotide sequence: TGCAGCATCTGGGACTCTTTAGCCTACGAGCAGTACTTC. This translates into CSIWDSLAYEQYF.

This chain joins TRBV19 and TRBJ1-5; 7 bases line up with TRBD1. V shed 9 bases, J shed 9 bases, and the junction held 8 bases outside the gene matches. The CDR3 is 12 amino acids. Per the germline V gene, CDR1 is LNHDA and CDR2 is SQIVND (reference sequence). CDR3 loop: CASTGVGGPQHF. The CDR3 region has the DNA TGTGCCAGCACAGGGGTCGGGGGGCCCCAGCATTTT.